The present TCR beta chain was sequenced within a study of human T cells and chemical hapten exposure. Study in general: A patient group, mainly female, showed alopecia areata, totalis or universalis.

TCRdb redid the calling of the RACE reads with MiXCR, one entry per CDR3 protein. The sample holds roughly 70,000 distinct CDR3 sequences, around a third seen once. The CDR3 is made up of 16 amino acids. V was pared by 3 bases and J by 3 bases, with 15 bases between. The germline CDR1 and CDR2 sequences are MDHEN and SYDVKM. Time point here: patch test 1, 2 weeks after DPC sensitization. Treatment specified: therapeutic diphenylcyclopropenone sensitization with weekly scalp DPC. The TCR was taken from a man in his forties with alopecia areata. Some clones in this sample may be carry-over from other donors' samples. V gene TRBV28 combines with J gene TRBJ1-5; D not certain. This specimen consisted of whole blood, obtained in connection with sensitization to the hapten diphenylcyclopropenone (DPC). CDR3 residues: CASSFLTLGVNQPQHF. CDR3 bases: TGTGCCAGCAGTTTTTTGACCCTGGGTGTCAATCAGCCCCAGCATTTT. The full variable domain, rest sourced from reference TRBV28 and TRBJ1-5, is DVKVTQSSRYLVKRTGEKVFLECVQDMDHENMFWYRQDPGLGLRLIYFSYDVKMKEKGDIPEGYSVSREKKERFSLILESASTNQTSMYLCASSFLTLGVNQPQHFGDGTRLSIL.